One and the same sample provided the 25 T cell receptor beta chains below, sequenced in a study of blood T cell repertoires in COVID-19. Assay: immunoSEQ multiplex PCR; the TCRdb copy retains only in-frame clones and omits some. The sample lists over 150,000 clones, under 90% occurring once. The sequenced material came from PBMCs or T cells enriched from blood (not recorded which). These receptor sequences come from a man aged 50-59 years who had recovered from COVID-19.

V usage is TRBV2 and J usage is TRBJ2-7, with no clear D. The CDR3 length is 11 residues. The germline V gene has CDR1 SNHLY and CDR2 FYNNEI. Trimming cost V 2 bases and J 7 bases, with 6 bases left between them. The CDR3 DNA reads TGTGCCAGCAGTGAACAGGCAGAGCAGTACTTC. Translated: CASSEQAEQYF. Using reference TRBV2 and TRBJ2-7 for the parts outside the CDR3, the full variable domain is EPEVTQTPSHQVTQMGQEVILRCVPISNHLYFYWYRQILGQKVEFLVSFYNNEISEKSEIFDDQFSVERPDGSNFTLKIRSTKLEDSAMYFCASSEQAEQYFGPGTRLTVT.

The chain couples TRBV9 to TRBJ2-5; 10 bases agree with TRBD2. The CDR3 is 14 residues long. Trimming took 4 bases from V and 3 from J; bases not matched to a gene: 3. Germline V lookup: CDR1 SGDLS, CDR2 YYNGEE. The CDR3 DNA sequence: TGTGCCAGCAGCACAGGACTAGCGGAAGAGACCCAGTACTTC. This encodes CASSTGLAEETQYF.

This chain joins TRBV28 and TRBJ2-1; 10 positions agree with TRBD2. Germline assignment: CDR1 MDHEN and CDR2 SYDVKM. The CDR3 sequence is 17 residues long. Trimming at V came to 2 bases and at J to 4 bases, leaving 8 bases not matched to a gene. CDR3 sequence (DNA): TGTGCCAGCAGTTTAGGGGTAGCGGGGGGTCTTTACAATGAGCAGTTCTTC. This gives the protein CASSLGVAGGLYNEQFF.

The CDR3 loop is CASSFLAGRDNEQFF. DNA for the CDR3: TGTGCCAGCAGCTTCCTGGCGGGGAGGGACAATGAGCAGTTCTTC. V gene TRBV5-5 combines with J gene TRBJ2-1, with 7 bases matching TRBD2. The CDR3 is made up of 15 amino acids. CDR1 and CDR2 from the germline V gene are SGHKS and YYEKEE (reference sequence). The trim removed 2 bases at V and 5 bases at J, leaving 7 bases unmatched.

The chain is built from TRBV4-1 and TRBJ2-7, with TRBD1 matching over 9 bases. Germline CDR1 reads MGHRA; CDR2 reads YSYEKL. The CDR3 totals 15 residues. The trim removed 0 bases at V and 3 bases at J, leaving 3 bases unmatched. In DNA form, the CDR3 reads TGCGCCAGCAGCCAAGAACCGGGACAGGGCTACGAGCAGTACTTC. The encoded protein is CASSQEPGQGYEQYF.

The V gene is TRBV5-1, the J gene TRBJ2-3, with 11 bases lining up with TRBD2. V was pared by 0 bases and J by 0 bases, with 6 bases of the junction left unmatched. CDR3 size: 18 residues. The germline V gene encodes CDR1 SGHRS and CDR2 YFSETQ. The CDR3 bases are TGCGCCAGCAGCTTGGCACTAGCGGGGGAGATTAGCACAGATACGCAGTATTTT. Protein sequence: CASSLALAGEISTDTQYF.

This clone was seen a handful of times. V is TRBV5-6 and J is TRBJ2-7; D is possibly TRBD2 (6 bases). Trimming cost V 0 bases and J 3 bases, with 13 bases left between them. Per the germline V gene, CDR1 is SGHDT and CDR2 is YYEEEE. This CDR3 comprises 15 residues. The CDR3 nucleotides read TGTGCCAGCAGCTTGGCGGCGGGACGCCGCTACGAGCAGTACTTC. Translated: CASSLAAGRRYEQYF.

The CDR3 sequence: CASSMAIIGGEQYF. The CDR3 coding sequence is TGTGCCAGTAGTATGGCCATTATCGGAGGCGAGCAGTACTTC. The gene calls are TRBV19 and TRBJ2-7, with D possibly being TRBD2 (5 bases). V lost 3 bases, J lost 6 bases, and 15 bases lay in between. From germline, CDR1 is LNHDA and CDR2 SQIVND (reference sequence). This CDR3 region has 14 residues.

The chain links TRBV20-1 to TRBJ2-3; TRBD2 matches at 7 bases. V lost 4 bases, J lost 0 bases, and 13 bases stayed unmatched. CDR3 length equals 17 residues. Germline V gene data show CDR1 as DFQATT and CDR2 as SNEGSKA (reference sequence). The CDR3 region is CSATDPTSDGSTDTQYF. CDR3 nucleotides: TGCAGTGCTACTGACCCCACTAGCGATGGGAGCACAGATACGCAGTATTTT.

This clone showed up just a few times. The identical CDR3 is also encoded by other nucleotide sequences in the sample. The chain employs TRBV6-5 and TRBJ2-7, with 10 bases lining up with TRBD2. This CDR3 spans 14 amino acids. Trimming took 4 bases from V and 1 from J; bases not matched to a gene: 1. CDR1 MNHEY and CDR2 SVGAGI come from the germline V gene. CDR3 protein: CASSLAGGSYEQYF. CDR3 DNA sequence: TGTGCCAGCAGTTTAGCGGGGGGTTCCTACGAGCAGTACTTC.

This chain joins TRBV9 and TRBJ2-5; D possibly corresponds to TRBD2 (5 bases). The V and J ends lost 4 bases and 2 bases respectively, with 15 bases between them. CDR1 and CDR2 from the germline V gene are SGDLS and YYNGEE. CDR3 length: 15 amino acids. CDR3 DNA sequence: TGTGCCAGCAGCCCAGCAGGAGGACCACAAGAGACCCAGTACTTC. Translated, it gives CASSPAGGPQETQYF.

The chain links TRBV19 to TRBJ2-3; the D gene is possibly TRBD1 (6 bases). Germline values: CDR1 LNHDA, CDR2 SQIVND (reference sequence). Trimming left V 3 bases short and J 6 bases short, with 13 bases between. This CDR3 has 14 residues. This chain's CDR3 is CASSIRQGYDTQYF. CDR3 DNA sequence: TGTGCCAGTAGTATCAGGCAGGGGTACGATACGCAGTATTTT.

This chain's CDR3 is CASSPTGDTEAFF. Written as DNA, the CDR3 is TGTGCCAGCAGTCCAACAGGGGACACTGAAGCTTTCTTT. The J gene is TRBJ1-1, the V gene TRBV12-3 or TRBV12-4, with 7 bases lining up with TRBD1. CDR3 size: 13 residues. After removal of 5 bases from V and 3 bases from J, the junction contained 3 bases not matched to a gene.

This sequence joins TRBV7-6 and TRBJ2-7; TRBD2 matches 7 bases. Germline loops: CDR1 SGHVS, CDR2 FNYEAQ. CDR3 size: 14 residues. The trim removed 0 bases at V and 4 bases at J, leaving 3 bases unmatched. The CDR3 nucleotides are TGTGCCAGCAGCTTAGCGGGAGGGACTTACGAGCAGTACTTC. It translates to CASSLAGGTYEQYF.

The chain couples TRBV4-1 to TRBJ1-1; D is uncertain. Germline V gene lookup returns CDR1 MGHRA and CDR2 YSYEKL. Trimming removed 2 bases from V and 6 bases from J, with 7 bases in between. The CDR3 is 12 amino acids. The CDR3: CASSQLDPEAFF. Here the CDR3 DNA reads TGCGCCAGCAGCCAACTAGACCCTGAAGCTTTCTTT.

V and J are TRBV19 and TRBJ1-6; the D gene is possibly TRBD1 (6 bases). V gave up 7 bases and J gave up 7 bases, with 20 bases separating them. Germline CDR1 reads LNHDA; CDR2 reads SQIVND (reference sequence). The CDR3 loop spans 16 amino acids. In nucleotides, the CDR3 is TGTGCCAGTACCGTCTCGGAACAGGGCAAAAATTCACCCCTCCACTTT. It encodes CASTVSEQGKNSPLHF.

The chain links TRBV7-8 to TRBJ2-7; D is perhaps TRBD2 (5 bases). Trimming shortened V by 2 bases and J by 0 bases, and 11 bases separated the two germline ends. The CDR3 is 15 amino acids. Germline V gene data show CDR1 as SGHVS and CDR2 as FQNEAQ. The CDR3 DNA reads TGTGCCAGCAGCTTAACAGCGGTCAGCTCCTACGAGCAGTACTTC. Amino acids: CASSLTAVSSYEQYF. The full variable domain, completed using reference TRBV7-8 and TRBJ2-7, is GAGVSQSPRYKVAKRGQDVALRCDPISGHVSLFWYQQALGQGPEFLTYFQNEAQLDKSGLPSDRFFAERPEGSVSTLKIQRTQQEDSAVYLCASSLTAVSSYEQYFGPGTRLTVT.

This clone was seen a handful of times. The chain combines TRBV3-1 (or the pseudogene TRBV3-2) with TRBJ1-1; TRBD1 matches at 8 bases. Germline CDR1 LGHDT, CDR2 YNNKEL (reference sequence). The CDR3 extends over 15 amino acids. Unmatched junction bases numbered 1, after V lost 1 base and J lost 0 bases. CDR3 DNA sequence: TGTGCCAGCAGCCAAGCGGACAGGGTGAACACTGAAGCTTTCTTT. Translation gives CASSQADRVNTEAFF.

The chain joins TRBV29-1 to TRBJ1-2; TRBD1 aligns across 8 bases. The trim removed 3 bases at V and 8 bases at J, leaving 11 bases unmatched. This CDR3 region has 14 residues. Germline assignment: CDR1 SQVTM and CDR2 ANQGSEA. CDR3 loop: CSVDPPDRGRGYTF. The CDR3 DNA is TGCAGCGTTGATCCACCCGACAGGGGCCGGGGCTACACCTTC.

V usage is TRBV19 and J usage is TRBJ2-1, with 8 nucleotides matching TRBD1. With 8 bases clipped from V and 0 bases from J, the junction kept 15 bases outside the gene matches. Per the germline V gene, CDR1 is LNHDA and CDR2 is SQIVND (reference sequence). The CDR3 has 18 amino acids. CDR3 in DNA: TGTGCCAGTGACCTAAGCAGGGGGCTTCAAAGCTCCTACAATGAGCAGTTCTTC. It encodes CASDLSRGLQSSYNEQFF.

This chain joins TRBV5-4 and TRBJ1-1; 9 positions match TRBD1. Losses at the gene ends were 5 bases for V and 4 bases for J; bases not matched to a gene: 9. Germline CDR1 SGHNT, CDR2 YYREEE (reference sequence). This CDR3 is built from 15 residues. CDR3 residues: CASRRDRVRGTEAFF. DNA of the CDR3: TGTGCCAGCAGACGGGACAGGGTAAGGGGCACTGAAGCTTTCTTT.

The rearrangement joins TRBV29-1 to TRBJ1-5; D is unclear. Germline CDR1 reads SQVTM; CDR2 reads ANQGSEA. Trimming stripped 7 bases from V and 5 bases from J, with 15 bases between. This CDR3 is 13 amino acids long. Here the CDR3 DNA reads TGCAGCGCGAGGTGGGCCCCCGATCAGCCCCAGCATTTT. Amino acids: CSARWAPDQPQHF.

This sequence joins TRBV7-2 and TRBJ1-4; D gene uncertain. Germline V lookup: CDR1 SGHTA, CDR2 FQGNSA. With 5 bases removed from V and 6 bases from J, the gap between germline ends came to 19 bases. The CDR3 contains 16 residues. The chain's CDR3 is CASSLYAAGADEKLFF. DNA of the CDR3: TGTGCCAGCAGCCTTTACGCCGCAGGCGCTGATGAAAAACTGTTTTTT.

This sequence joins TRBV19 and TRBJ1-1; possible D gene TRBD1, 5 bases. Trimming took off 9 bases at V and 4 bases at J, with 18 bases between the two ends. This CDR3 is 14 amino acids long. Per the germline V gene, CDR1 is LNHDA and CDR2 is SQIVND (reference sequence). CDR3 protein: CASRQGGRGTEAFF. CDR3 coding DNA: TGTGCCAGCCGCCAGGGAGGGAGGGGCACTGAAGCTTTCTTT. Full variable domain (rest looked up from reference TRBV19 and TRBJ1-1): DGGITQSPKYLFRKEGQNVTLSCEQNLNHDAMYWYRQDPGQGLRLIYYSQIVNDFQKGDIAEGYSVSREKKESFPLTVTSAQKNPTAFYLCASRQGGRGTEAFFGQGTRLTVV.

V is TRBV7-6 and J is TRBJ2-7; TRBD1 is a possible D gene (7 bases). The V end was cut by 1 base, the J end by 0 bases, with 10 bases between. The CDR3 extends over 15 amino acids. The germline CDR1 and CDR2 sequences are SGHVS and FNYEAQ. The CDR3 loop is CASSLGGTVSYEQYF. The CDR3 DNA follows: TGTGCCAGCAGCTTAGGCGGGACAGTCTCCTACGAGCAGTACTTC.